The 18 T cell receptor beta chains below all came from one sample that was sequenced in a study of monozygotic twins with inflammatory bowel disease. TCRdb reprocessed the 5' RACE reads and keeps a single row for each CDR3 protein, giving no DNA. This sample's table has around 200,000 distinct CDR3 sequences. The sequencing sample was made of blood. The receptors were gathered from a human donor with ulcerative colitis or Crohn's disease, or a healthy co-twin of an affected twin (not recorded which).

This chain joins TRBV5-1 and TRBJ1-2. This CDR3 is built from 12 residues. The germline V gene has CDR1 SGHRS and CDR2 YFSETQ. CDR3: CASSLEGGGYTF.

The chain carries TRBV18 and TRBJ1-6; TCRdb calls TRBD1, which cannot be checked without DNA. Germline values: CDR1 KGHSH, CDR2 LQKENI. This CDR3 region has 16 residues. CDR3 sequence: CASSPLRDIYNSPLHF.

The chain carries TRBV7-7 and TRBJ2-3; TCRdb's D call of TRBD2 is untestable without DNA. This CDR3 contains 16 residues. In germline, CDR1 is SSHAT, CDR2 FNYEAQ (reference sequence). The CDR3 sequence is CASMVTRGIYTDTQYF.

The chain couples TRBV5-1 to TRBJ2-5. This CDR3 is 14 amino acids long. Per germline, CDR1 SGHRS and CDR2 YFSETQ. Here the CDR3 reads CASSLNQAQETQYF.

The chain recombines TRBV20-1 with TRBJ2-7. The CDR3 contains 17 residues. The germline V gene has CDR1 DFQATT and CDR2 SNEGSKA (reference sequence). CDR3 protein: CSARDIGVGRTGYEQYF.

CDR3 residues: CSARGLQETQYF. The V and J genes are TRBV20-1 and TRBJ2-5; TCRdb's D call of TRBD2 is untestable without DNA. Germline V gene sequence: CDR1 DFQATT, CDR2 SNEGSKA (reference sequence). This CDR3 has 12 amino acids.

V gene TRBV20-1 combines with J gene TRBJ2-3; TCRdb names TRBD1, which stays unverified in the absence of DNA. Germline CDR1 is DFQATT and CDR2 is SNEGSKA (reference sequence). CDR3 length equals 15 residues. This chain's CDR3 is CSANPPFGGKDTQYF.

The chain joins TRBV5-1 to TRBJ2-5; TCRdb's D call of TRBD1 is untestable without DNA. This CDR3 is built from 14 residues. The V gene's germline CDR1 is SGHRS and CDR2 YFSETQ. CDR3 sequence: CASSLTGVQETQYF.

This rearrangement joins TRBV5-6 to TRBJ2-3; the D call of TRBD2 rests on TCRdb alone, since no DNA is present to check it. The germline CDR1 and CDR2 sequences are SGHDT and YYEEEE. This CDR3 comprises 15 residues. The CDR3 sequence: CASARAGVNTDTQYF.

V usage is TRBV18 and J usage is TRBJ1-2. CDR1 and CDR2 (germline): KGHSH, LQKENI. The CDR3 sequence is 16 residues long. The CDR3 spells CASSPVFRTDEYGYTF.

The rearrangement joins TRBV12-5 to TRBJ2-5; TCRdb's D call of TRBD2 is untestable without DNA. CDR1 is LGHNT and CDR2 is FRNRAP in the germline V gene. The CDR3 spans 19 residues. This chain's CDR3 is CASGSLGAAGGLPQETQYF.

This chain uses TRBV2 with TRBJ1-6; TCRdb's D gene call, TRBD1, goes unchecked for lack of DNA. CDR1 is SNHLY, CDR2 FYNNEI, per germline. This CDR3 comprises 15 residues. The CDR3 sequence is CASSASTGESSPLHF.

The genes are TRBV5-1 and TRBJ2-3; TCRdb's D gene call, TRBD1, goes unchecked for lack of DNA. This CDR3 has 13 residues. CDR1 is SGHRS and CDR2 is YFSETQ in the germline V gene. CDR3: CASNPGSADTQYF.

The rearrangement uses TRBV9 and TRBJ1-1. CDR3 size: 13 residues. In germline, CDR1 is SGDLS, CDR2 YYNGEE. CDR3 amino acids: CASSVATRTEAFF. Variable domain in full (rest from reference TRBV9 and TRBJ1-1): DSGVTQTPKHLITATGQRVTLRCSPRSGDLSVYWYQQSLDQGLQFLIQYYNGEERAKGNILERFSAQQFPDLHSELNLSSLELGDSALYFCASSVATRTEAFFGQGTRLTVV.

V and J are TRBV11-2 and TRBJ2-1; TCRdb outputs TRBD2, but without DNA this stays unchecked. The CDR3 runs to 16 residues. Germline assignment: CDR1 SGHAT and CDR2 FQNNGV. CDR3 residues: CASSLLTSGGFNEQFF.

The CDR3 sequence is CATSRDRASGNEQYF. The chain carries TRBV15 and TRBJ2-7; TCRdb's D gene call, TRBD2, goes unchecked for lack of DNA. Germline V gene sequence: CDR1 LNHNV, CDR2 YYDKDF (reference sequence). There are 15 residues in the CDR3.

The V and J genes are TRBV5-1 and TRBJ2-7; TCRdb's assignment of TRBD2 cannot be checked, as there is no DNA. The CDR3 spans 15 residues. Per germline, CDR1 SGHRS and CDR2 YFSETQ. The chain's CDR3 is CASSLGLAGGYEQYF.

CDR3 in amino acids: CASSQEPGGASTDTQYF. The chain recombines TRBV4-1 with TRBJ2-3. From germline, CDR1 is MGHRA and CDR2 YSYEKL. The CDR3 is 17 residues long.